The next 6 T cell receptor beta chains were all read from a single sample in a study of response to subunit inactivated influenza vaccine. Each CDR3 protein is one row after TCRdb ran MiXCR on the RT-PCR reads. The profile shows roughly 670,000 distinct CDR3 sequences, 12% to 15% of them singletons. Sample: PBMCs from blood, taken less than 15 days before vaccination. The receptor set was obtained from a man over 45 who received an inactivated influenza vaccine.

The genes are TRBV12-3 or TRBV12-4 and TRBJ2-1; the D gene is possibly TRBD2 (7 bases). The V end lost 0 bases, the J end lost 6 bases, and 12 bases lay between the germline ends. This CDR3 comprises 15 residues. The DNA of the CDR3 is TGTGCCAGCAGTTTAGCGGGGGGGCAACGCAATGAGCAGTTCTTC. The encoded protein is CASSLAGGQRNEQFF.

The sample holds many counts of this clonotype. The genes are TRBV19 and TRBJ2-1, with D tentatively TRBD1 (5 bases). This CDR3 has 15 amino acids. V lost 3 bases, J lost 5 bases, and 14 bases lay in between. Per the germline V gene, CDR1 is LNHDA and CDR2 is SQIVND (reference sequence). The CDR3: CASSILRTRNNEQFF. The CDR3 DNA reads as TGTGCCAGTAGTATTCTCCGGACACGGAACAATGAGCAGTTCTTC.

This clonotype was observed a few times. The J gene is TRBJ2-2, the V gene TRBV18; D is possibly TRBD2 (5 bases). This CDR3 region has 14 residues. V was trimmed by 2 bases and J by 6 bases, leaving 10 bases between them. The germline gives CDR1 KGHSH, CDR2 LQKENI. The CDR3 DNA sequence: TGTGCCAGCTCACCAAGCGCTAGCCCCGGGGAGCTGTTTTTT. This sequence encodes CASSPSASPGELFF.

About this clonotype itself: The junction departs from germline at one end; a sequencing error may be responsible. The rearrangement uses TRBV7-6 and TRBJ1-1; the match to TRBD1 covers 7 bases. The CDR3 is made up of 14 amino acids. Germline CDR1 SGHVS, CDR2 FNYEAQ. CDR3 nucleotides: TGTGTCAGCAGCTTAGAGGCAGGGGGGCCTGAAGCTTTCTTT. This gives the protein CVSSLEAGGPEAFF.

This chain connects TRBV7-4 to TRBJ2-2, with TRBD1 matching 8 bases. The CDR3 covers 16 residues. The germline gives CDR1 SGHVT, CDR2 SQSDAQ. Germline trimming cut 3 bases from V and 0 bases from J; bases unmatched to any gene: 3. The CDR3 here is CASSFTGGSNTGELFF. In DNA form, the CDR3 reads TGTGCCAGCAGCTTTACAGGGGGTTCGAACACCGGGGAGCTGTTTTTT.

The chain combines TRBV12-3 or TRBV12-4 with TRBJ2-7; 8 nucleotides match TRBD2. With 5 bases clipped from V and 7 bases from J, the junction kept 7 bases outside the gene matches. There are 13 residues in the CDR3. The CDR3 sequence: CASSPTGGGEQYF. As DNA, the CDR3 is TGTGCCAGCAGTCCTACGGGGGGGGGAGAGCAGTACTTC.